A single sample gave rise to the 10 T cell receptor beta chains below, sequenced in a study of OX40 agonist ivuxolimab in advanced cancers. The table came from immunoSEQ multiplex PCR; TCRdb's copy has only in-frame clones and leaves some out. Of tens of thousands of clones in the sample, roughly 80% were seen once. Sample: CD4+ or CD8+ T cells sorted from blood, taken in a trial of the OX40 agonist ivuxolimab. The receptors derive from an adult with an advanced solid tumor such as melanoma, head and neck, liver or kidney cancer.

The V call is TRBV5-1, the J call TRBJ2-1; D remains ambiguous. This CDR3 is 14 amino acids long. Trimming took 0 bases from V and 0 from J, leaving 4 bases between them. Germline loops: CDR1 SGHRS, CDR2 YFSETQ. CDR3 residues: CASSLVSSYNEQFF. The CDR3, as DNA: TGCGCCAGCAGCTTGGTCAGCTCCTACAATGAGCAGTTCTTC.

The chain is built from TRBV27 and TRBJ2-3; the D gene is possibly TRBD1 (5 bases). The CDR3 extends over 16 amino acids. Germline V gives CDR1 MNHEY, CDR2 SMNVEV (reference sequence). Trimming pared 5 bases from V and 1 base from J, leaving 16 bases between. The CDR3 here is CASSPPPQGRTDTQYF. In DNA, the CDR3 is TGTGCCAGCAGTCCACCTCCCCAGGGTCGCACAGATACGCAGTATTTT.

The V gene is TRBV25-1, the J gene TRBJ1-6, with 11 nucleotides matching TRBD1. The CDR3 extends over 17 amino acids. CDR1 is MGHDK and CDR2 is SYGVNS in the germline V gene. With 1 base clipped from V and 10 bases from J, the junction kept 9 bases outside the gene matches. The CDR3 region has the DNA TGTGCCAGCAGTGAATTATCCGGACAGGGGGCCCGATCACCCCTCCACTTT. Its protein is CASSELSGQGARSPLHF.

The chain uses TRBV11-1 and TRBJ1-1; D is uncertain. Per the germline V gene, CDR1 is SGHAT and CDR2 is FQDESV (reference sequence). V was trimmed by 5 bases and J by 5 bases, leaving 12 bases between them. The CDR3 has 13 amino acids. This CDR3 reads CASSPYRETEAFF. CDR3 bases: TGTGCCAGCAGCCCCTATCGGGAGACTGAAGCTTTCTTT.

The V and J genes are TRBV4-2 and TRBJ2-3; 11 bases map to TRBD2. The V segment lost 0 bases and the J segment 4 bases; nucleotides outside the gene matches: 3. Germline lookup yields CDR1 LGHNA and CDR2 YNFKEQ. The CDR3 has 16 amino acids. This CDR3 is CASSQDLAGGSDTQYF. CDR3 nucleotides: TGTGCCAGCAGCCAAGATTTAGCGGGGGGGTCAGATACGCAGTATTTT.

This sequence joins TRBV4-2 and TRBJ2-3; D is uncertain. CDR1 LGHNA and CDR2 YNFKEQ come from the germline V gene. The germline V and J ends were trimmed by 0 bases and 6 bases, with 19 bases remaining between them. This CDR3 has 17 residues. The CDR3 region is CASSQDVGRFRADTQYF. DNA of the CDR3: TGTGCCAGCAGCCAAGATGTAGGCAGGTTCCGAGCGGATACGCAGTATTTT.

The J gene is TRBJ2-3, the V gene TRBV2; tentative D call: TRBD1 (6 bases). Germline lookup yields CDR1 SNHLY and CDR2 FYNNEI. The V gene lost 8 bases and the J gene lost 1 base, with 10 bases spanning the gap. The CDR3 consists of 13 residues. The DNA for the CDR3 is TGTGCCAGCTACGACAGGCGCACAGATACGCAGTATTTT. Translated: CASYDRRTDTQYF.

The chain links TRBV7-6 to TRBJ2-3; 8 nucleotides line up with TRBD2. The junction had 6 bases not matched to a gene; V was cut back by 0 bases and J by 4 bases. The CDR3 covers 16 residues. The V gene's germline CDR1 is SGHVS and CDR2 FNYEAQ. CDR3 loop: CASSLAPAGGSDTQYF. The CDR3, as DNA: TGTGCCAGCAGCTTAGCCCCCGCGGGGGGATCAGATACGCAGTATTTT.

V gene TRBV18 combines with J gene TRBJ2-1; 10 positions agree with TRBD2. CDR3 size: 17 residues. Per germline, CDR1 KGHSH and CDR2 LQKENI. After removal of 3 bases from V and 4 bases from J, the junction contained 9 bases not matched to a gene. CDR3 residues: CASSPRVAGGLYNEQFF. CDR3 DNA sequence: TGTGCCAGCTCACCGAGGGTAGCGGGGGGACTATACAATGAGCAGTTCTTC. Together with reference TRBV18 and TRBJ2-1, the CDR3 gives the full variable domain: NAGVMQNPRHLVRRRGQEARLRCSPMKGHSHVYWYRQLPEEGLKFMVYLQKENIIDESGMPKERFSAEFPKEGPSILRIQQVVRGDSAAYFCASSPRVAGGLYNEQFFGPGTRLTVL.

This clone was detected once. The chain is built from TRBV6-9 and TRBJ2-7; D unresolved. The germline V gene has CDR1 MNHGY and CDR2 SVAAGI. The CDR3 spans 15 residues. Trimming left V 1 base short and J 0 bases short, with 10 bases between. The CDR3 bases are TGTGCCAGCAGTTATTTCCCCTTGAGCTCCTACGAGCAGTACTTC. Protein: CASSYFPLSSYEQYF.